This T cell receptor beta chain was captured by sequencing in a study of cytomegalovirus exposure and HLA in healthy donors. General study findings and limits: At a 0.05 false discovery rate, a later analysis found 18,000 or so TCR beta sequences to be associated with HLA alleles. V- and J-gene trimming in TCR beta was tied to a missense DCLRE1C variant by an analysis performed later.

The CDR3 has 13 residues. V was pared by 6 bases and J by 5 bases, with 1 base of the junction left unmatched. The germline V gene has CDR1 PRHDT and CDR2 FYEKMQ (reference sequence). This clone has a handful of counts. The antigen is unknown. Researchers ran the PCR with 60 Vbeta and 13 Jbeta primers. Using immunoSEQ multiplex PCR, the repertoire was profiled, and TCRdb retains in-frame clones only, with some absent. The table records approximately 160,000 clones, 75% of them present only once. Specimen: PBMCs. The chain is built from TRBV13 and TRBJ1-4; 9 bases match TRBD1. This sequence originates from a male donor in good health and CMV-seronegative. CDR3: CASSGQGNEKLFF. The CDR3 bases are TGTGCCAGCAGTGGACAGGGGAATGAAAAACTGTTTTTT.